The following is a TCR beta chain sequence with its context. Its antigen is as yet unknown. Sequencing used immunoSEQ multiplex PCR; TCRdb keeps in-frame clones, though not all of them. The sample contains some 97,000 clones, around 94% of which appear only once. This sample was included in a study of siplizumab effects on memory and regulatory T cells. Study-level findings and limits: Suppressive capability of dividing Tregs from siplizumab cultures went unverified.

The sequence was collected from a human donor in good health. The sample comprised Tregs sorted from blood.

The CDR3 loop reads CSVGSYGYTF. Written as DNA, the CDR3 is TGCAGTGTTGGGTCCTATGGCTACACCTTC. The chain links TRBV20-1 to TRBJ1-2; D gene unclear. This CDR3 has 10 residues. Germline lookup yields CDR1 DFQATT and CDR2 SNEGSKA (reference sequence). V lost 7 bases to trimming and J lost 4 bases, with 7 bases between them.